This T cell receptor (beta chain) was captured in a study of blood T cell repertoires in COVID-19. Study information: The origin of the acute and convalescent COVID-19 samples was the United States, Italy and Spain. The analysed material was cDNA or gDNA that came from T cells, B-cell-depleted T cells, or PBMCs.

This clone has just a few counts. V was pared by 6 bases and J by 2 bases, with 11 bases of the junction left unmatched. CDR1 and CDR2 from the germline V gene are MDHEN and SYDVKM. This CDR3 has 16 residues. In the original workflow: By means of reference gene primer amplification, nucleated cell counts were estimated. Generated by immunoSEQ multiplex PCR, the TCRdb table keeps only in-frame clones and is missing some. That table is the source of V, J and clone size, and D and trimming were worked out from the DNA. The table has around 190,000 clones, 80% seen once. Input material: peripheral blood. J is TRBJ2-7 and V is TRBV28; TRBD2 matches at 9 bases. The receptor was isolated from a man aged 60-69 years with acute or convalescent COVID-19. The CDR3 DNA sequence: TGTGCCAGCAGGCCCATTAGCGGGGGTTCCCCCTACGAGCAGTACTTC. It yields the protein CASRPISGGSPYEQYF.